The rows below give T cell receptor beta chains drawn from one sample of a study of T-cell memory formation after mild COVID-19. TCRdb reprocessed the 5' RACE reads via MiXCR and lists one record per CDR3 protein. The profile shows 250,000 to 350,000 distinct CDR3 sequences, about 16% of them singletons. The sample taken for sequencing was PBMCs or a T cell subset sorted from them (not recorded which). These receptors were taken from a man between 18 and 29 years old who had mild COVID-19 (a few samples of this study predate the infection). Cell type and time point are not known. The CDR3 runs from the conserved cysteine through the conserved F or W. A D gene is named only where the DNA matches it firmly. Clone size is not always given. Where it is, it says once, few, many or a class for expanded clones.

>NA|TRBJ2-1|TRBV12-3/TRBV12-4|13|few
TGTGCCAGCAGTTTGAGGGGGTTCATTGAGCAGTTCTTC
CASSLRGFIEQFF
>TRBD1|TRBJ1-5|TRBV9|14|medium-sized
TGTGCCAGCAGCCCAGGGGGGGCTGGCGGGCCCCAGCATTTT
CASSPGGAGGPQHF
>TRBD1|TRBJ1-1|TRBV5-1|13|many
TGCGCCAGCAGCCCCTACAGGGGCACTGAAGCTTTCTTT
CASSPYRGTEAFF
>NA|TRBJ2-2|TRBV2|16|few
TGTGCCAGCAGTGAAGTTTCAGCGGGGAACACCGGGGAGCTGTTTTTT
CASSEVSAGNTGELFF
>NA|TRBJ2-2|TRBV9|13|few
TGTGCCAGCAGCGCACAGGACACCGGGGAGCTGTTTTTT
CASSAQDTGELFF
>NA|TRBJ1-1|TRBV10-3|12|many
TGTGCCATCAGTCCAGGGCGAACTGAAGCTTTCTTT
CAISPGRTEAFF
>NA|TRBJ2-2|TRBV6-5|17|NA
TGTGCCAGCAGTTACTCCGTTCCGGGGCAGGACACCGGGGAGCTGTTTTTT
CASSYSVPGQDTGELFF
>NA|TRBJ1-5|TRBV7-2|15|few
TGTGCCAGCAGCTCGGCCGGGAGGGATTCCCAACCCCAGCATTTT
CASSSAGRDSQPQHF
>NA|TRBJ1-3|TRBV11-2|14|few
TGTGCCAGCAGCTTATTGGACGCAGGAAACACCATATATTTT
CASSLLDAGNTIYF
>NA|TRBJ2-2|TRBV30|11|NA
TGTGCCTGGACGAGGGGCGGGGAGCTGTTTTTT
CAWTRGGELFF
>NA|TRBJ2-2|TRBV7-2|15|many
TGTGCCAGCAGCTTCGGACAAGCTAACACCGGGGAGCTGTTTTTT
CASSFGQANTGELFF
>NA|TRBJ2-5|TRBV5-1|14|few
TGCGCCAGCACCTGGTCAGAATTGGCTAAGACCCAGTACTTC
CASTWSELAKTQYF
>TRBD1|TRBJ1-5|TRBV7-9|14|NA
TGTGCCAGCAGTTCTGGACAGGGACCCCTACCCCAGCATTTT
CASSSGQGPLPQHF
>TRBD1|TRBJ2-2|TRBV7-7|15|few
TGTGCTAGCACCCTCCGAGCAGGGGGCACCGGGGAGCTGTTTTTT
CASTLRAGGTGELFF
>NA|TRBJ1-1|TRBV6-5|17|few
TGTGCCAGCAGTTACTCCATTCCTGGGGCCCCGAACACTGAAGCTTTCTTT
CASSYSIPGAPNTEAFF
>TRBD1|TRBJ1-1|TRBV28|12|NA
TGTGCCAGCAACGGACAGGGGACTGAAGCTTTCTTT
CASNGQGTEAFF
>TRBD2|TRBJ2-7|TRBV5-1|17|few
TGCGCCAGCAGCTTGGAATATTCCAGGGAGGGTTTCTACGAGCAGTACTTC
CASSLEYSREGFYEQYF
>TRBD1|TRBJ1-3|TRBV20-1|14|few
TGCAGTGCTAGCACCCAGGGGGTCGGAAACACCATATATTTT
CSASTQGVGNTIYF
>NA|TRBJ1-3|TRBV12-3/TRBV12-4|15|NA
TGTGCCAGCAGTCCGACAGGAAGCTCTGGAAACACCATATATTTT
CASSPTGSSGNTIYF
>NA|TRBJ2-3|TRBV20-1|12|many
TGCAGTGCCGCATCCGGTTCAGATACGCAGTATTTT
CSAASGSDTQYF
>NA|TRBJ2-2|TRBV6-7|14|few
TGTGCCAGCAGTACCCCAAGGCACCCCGGGGAGCTGTTTTTT
CASSTPRHPGELFF
>NA|TRBJ1-2|TRBV20-1|11|NA
TGCAGTGCCAGGACACTGGGGGGCTACACCTTC
CSARTLGGYTF
>NA|TRBJ2-4|TRBV9|15|few
TGTGCCAGCAGCGTAGAGTACGGAGCCAAAAACATTCAGTACTTC
CASSVEYGAKNIQYF
>TRBD2|TRBJ2-1|TRBV12-3/TRBV12-4|15|NA
TGTGCCAGCAGGACCGAATTGGGGACTAACAATGAGCAGTTCTTC
CASRTELGTNNEQFF
>NA|TRBJ2-1|TRBV3-1|14|NA
TGTGCCAGCAGCCCTCATGGCGGATACAATGAGCAGTTCTTC
CASSPHGGYNEQFF
>NA|TRBJ1-6|TRBV20-1|16|once
TGCAGTGCTAGATATGTAACCGGCTCCTATAATTCACCCCTCCACTTT
CSARYVTGSYNSPLHF
>TRBD1|TRBJ2-6|TRBV7-6|18|NA
TGTGCCAGCAGCCGCAGGGGACAGAGTTTCTCTGGGGCCAACGTCCTGACTTTC
CASSRRGQSFSGANVLTF
>NA|TRBJ1-1|TRBV7-2|16|few
TGTGCCAGCAGCCCCCCTGGACCTCGCAGGGTGACTGAAGCTTTCTTT
CASSPPGPRRVTEAFF
>TRBD1|TRBJ2-1|TRBV7-2|15|NA
TGTGCCAGCAGCTATCACAGGGGGCTCTACAATGAGCAGTTCTTC
CASSYHRGLYNEQFF
>NA|TRBJ2-3|TRBV9|14|NA
TGTGCCAGCAGCGTACAGTTGGGCACAGATACGCAGTATTTT
CASSVQLGTDTQYF
>TRBD2|TRBJ2-3|TRBV20-1|15|few
TGCAGTGCTTCCCCTCTAGCGGGGAAAACAGATACGCAGTATTTT
CSASPLAGKTDTQYF
>NA|TRBJ1-1|TRBV20-1|15|many
TGCAGTGCGTCCGGGTTCGGGGGCGCGGACACTGAAGCTTTCTTT
CSASGFGGADTEAFF
>NA|TRBJ2-6|TRBV7-2|14|NA
TGTGCCAGCAGCCAGCAGGCTGGGGCCAACGTCCTGACTTTC
CASSQQAGANVLTF
>NA|TRBJ2-2|TRBV24-1|13|NA
TGTGCCACCGATTCGAATCCTGCCGGGGAGCTGTTTTTT
CATDSNPAGELFF
>NA|TRBJ1-5|TRBV29-1|12|NA
TGCAGCGTACGCGAGGCGGACAGGCCCCAGCATTTT
CSVREADRPQHF
>NA|TRBJ2-3|TRBV20-1|12|NA
TGCAGTGCTAGAACTCGGGTAGATACGCAGTATTTT
CSARTRVDTQYF
>NA|TRBJ1-1|TRBV28|13|few
TGTGCCAGCGCCGGTTTGATGAACACTGAAGCTTTCTTT
CASAGLMNTEAFF
>NA|TRBJ2-6|TRBV11-2|16|NA
TGTGCCAGCAGCCCCGAGGGGGTCTCTGGGGCCAACGTCCTGACTTTC
CASSPEGVSGANVLTF
>NA|TRBJ1-4|TRBV29-1|11|NA
TGCAGCGCCTTCAGGGAGGGGAAACTGTTTTTT
CSAFREGKLFF
>TRBD2|TRBJ2-5|TRBV20-1|14|NA
TGCAGTGCTCTTAGCGGGGGCAACCAAGAGACCCAGTACTTC
CSALSGGNQETQYF
>NA|TRBJ1-1|TRBV4-1|13|NA
TGCGACAGCAGCCAATTCGCGGTCAGGGAAGCTTTCTTT
CDSSQFAVREAFF
>NA|TRBJ1-4|TRBV20-1|13|NA
TGCAGTGCTAGGACAGAGACCAAAGAAAAACTGTTTTTT
CSARTETKEKLFF
>TRBD1|TRBJ2-1|TRBV11-2|17|few
TGTGCCAGCAGCTTAGGGGGCAGGGGGCGCGTCCACAATGAGCAGTTCTTC
CASSLGGRGRVHNEQFF
>NA|TRBJ1-6|TRBV4-1|14|NA
TGCGCCAGCAGCCTCCTAGGTTCTTATTCACCCCTCCACTTT
CASSLLGSYSPLHF
>NA|TRBJ1-4|TRBV7-2|16|many
TGTGCCAGCAGCCTACGAACAGGGTCAACTAATGAAAAACTGTTTTTT
CASSLRTGSTNEKLFF
>NA|TRBJ1-4|TRBV11-2|19|many
TGTGCCAGCAGCCGATCCAACCCGGGCTGGGAGGGGGGGATGGAAAAACTGTTTTTT
CASSRSNPGWEGGMEKLFF
>TRBD1|TRBJ1-1|TRBV7-2|13|few
TGTGCCAGCAGCATCCAGGGGGCCACTGAAGCTTTCTTT
CASSIQGATEAFF
>NA|TRBJ1-5|TRBV5-3|13|NA
TGTGCCAGAAGAGGAAATAGCAATCAGCCCCAGCATTTT
CARRGNSNQPQHF
>NA|TRBJ2-4|TRBV2|10|NA
TGTGCCAGCAGTGACCAGGTCCCGTACTTC
CASSDQVPYF
>NA|TRBJ2-4|TRBV28|13|NA
TGTGCCAGCATGGGGGGGGCCGCGCACATTCAGTACTTC
CASMGGAAHIQYF
>NA|TRBJ2-3|TRBV28|13|NA
TGTGCCAGCAGTCAGGTGGGGGTAGATACGCAGTATTTT
CASSQVGVDTQYF
>NA|TRBJ2-1|TRBV6-5|16|few
TGTGCCAGCAGTTATCTAGCTGGGAGCTCCTACAATGAGCAGTTCTTC
CASSYLAGSSYNEQFF
>TRBD2|TRBJ2-2|TRBV6-5|16|NA
TGTGCCAGCAGTCGGGATAGCGGGGGGTCGACCGGGGAGCTGTTTTTT
CASSRDSGGSTGELFF